A selection of T cell receptor beta chains follows, all from one sample in a study of response to subunit inactivated influenza vaccine. TCRdb re-called the RT-PCR reads with MiXCR, one entry per CDR3 protein. The sample lists 500,000 to 550,000 distinct CDR3 sequences; under 9% were seen once. This specimen consisted of PBMCs from blood, obtained roughly 24 months after vaccination. These receptor sequences come from a man between 50 and 75 years old who received an inactivated influenza vaccine. CDR3s include the opening cysteine and the closing phenylalanine or tryptophan. The order of the fields is V gene, D gene, clone size, CDR3 length, J gene, CDR3 DNA, CDR3 protein. The D gene is left open where the match is weak. Where a row states a size, it is once, few, many or the class of an expanded clone; other rows omit it.

>TRBV12-3/TRBV12-4|NA|many|14|TRBJ2-2
TGTGCCAGCAGTTTTTCCGGGGATACCGGGGAGCTGTTTTTT
CASSFSGDTGELFF
>TRBV5-5|NA|many|15|TRBJ2-3
TGTGCCAGCAGCACCAGGAGGGGGTTGCAAGATACGCAGTATTTT
CASSTRRGLQDTQYF
>TRBV20-1|TRBD2|many|14|TRBJ2-1
TGCAGTGCCCTTAGCGGGACCCTATCCAATGAGCAGTTCTTC
CSALSGTLSNEQFF
>TRBV29-1|NA|once|13|TRBJ2-7
TGCAGCGTACGTTCGGGGGAAAACTACGAGCAGTACTTC
CSVRSGENYEQYF
>TRBV20-1|NA|few|16|TRBJ1-6
TGCAGTGCCACAAGGGACATTTCATTCTATAATTCACCCCTCCACTTT
CSATRDISFYNSPLHF
>TRBV7-2|NA|few|11|TRBJ2-1
TGTGCCAGCAGCTCCAAAACCGAGCAGTTCTTC
CASSSKTEQFF
>TRBV14|NA|many|15|TRBJ1-2
TGTGCCAGCAGCCCTCTCCCCCTTGGCGACTATGGCTACACCTTC
CASSPLPLGDYGYTF
>TRBV5-6|NA|few|14|TRBJ2-5
TGTGCCAGCACCCCGGTAGGGCTCCCAGAGACCCAGTACTTC
CASTPVGLPETQYF
>TRBV18|TRBD1|many|15|TRBJ1-5
TGTGCCAGCTCACCTACAGACAGGGTCAATCAGCCCCAGCATTTT
CASSPTDRVNQPQHF
>TRBV2|TRBD1|few|16|TRBJ2-1
TGTGCCAGCAGTGAAATCCCCGGGACAGGGTTGGATGAGCAGTTCTTC
CASSEIPGTGLDEQFF
>TRBV5-1|NA|NA|16|TRBJ2-3
TGCGCCAGCAGCTCGTACCACAGGGCGGGAACAGATACGCAGTATTTT
CASSSYHRAGTDTQYF
>TRBV9|NA|few|14|TRBJ1-4
TGTGCCAGCAGCGTTTTCGGAACTGGGGAAAAACTGTTTTTT
CASSVFGTGEKLFF
>TRBV7-2|TRBD2|NA|15|TRBJ2-7
TGTGCCAGCAGCTCCCGCGGGACTAGCGGATACGAGCAGTACTTC
CASSSRGTSGYEQYF
>TRBV6-1|NA|many|15|TRBJ2-1
TGTGCCAGCAGTGAAGCGTGGGGGATAGGCAATGAGCAGTTCTTC
CASSEAWGIGNEQFF
>TRBV2|NA|NA|13|TRBJ2-5
TGTGCCAGCAGGCGGCAGGGCGAGGAGACCCAGTACTTC
CASRRQGEETQYF
>TRBV18|NA|many|16|TRBJ2-3
TGTGCCAGCTCACCACCGTTTCGGGGGTACACAGATACGCAGTATTTT
CASSPPFRGYTDTQYF
>TRBV5-1|TRBD1|many|15|TRBJ2-5
TGCGCCAGCAGCCTAACCGGACAGGGGGCAGAGACCCAGTACTTC
CASSLTGQGAETQYF
>TRBV7-2|TRBD1|few|16|TRBJ2-7
TGTGCCAGCAGCTTAGTGCACAGGGGGCTTTCCTACGAGCAGTACTTC
CASSLVHRGLSYEQYF
>TRBV28|NA|few|15|TRBJ1-5
TGTGCCAGCAGCCCTTTGGGGACGGGCAATCAGCCCCAGCATTTT
CASSPLGTGNQPQHF
>TRBV20-1|TRBD1|NA|14|TRBJ1-2
TGCAGTGGCTCACAGGGGGCGGGTGGCTATGGCTACACCTTC
CSGSQGAGGYGYTF
>TRBV5-1|NA|NA|11|TRBJ2-1
TGCGCCAGCAGCCAAAACAGAGAGCAGTTCTTC
CASSQNREQFF
>TRBV10-3|NA|many|14|TRBJ2-1
TGTGCCATCAGTGAGTCGGCACAGTGGAATGAGCAGTTCTTC
CAISESAQWNEQFF
>TRBV20-1|TRBD1|few|15|TRBJ2-2
TGCAGTGCTAGAGGACAGGGGGTCAACACCGGGGAGCTGTTTTTT
CSARGQGVNTGELFF
>TRBV7-2|TRBD2|few|15|TRBJ2-5
TGTGCCAGCAGCCCGGGACTAGCGGTTTTCGAGACCCAGTACTTC
CASSPGLAVFETQYF
>TRBV20-1|NA|NA|13|TRBJ2-7
TGCAGTGCCAAGCAGGGAGTATTCTACGAGCAGTACTTC
CSAKQGVFYEQYF
>TRBV11-3|NA|many|14|TRBJ2-1
TGTGCCAGCAGCGGACCGAGCTCCTACAATGAGCAGTTCTTC
CASSGPSSYNEQFF
>TRBV20-1|TRBD2|many|13|TRBJ2-7
TGCAGTGCTAGTAGGACTAGCGGGAGCGAGCAGTACTTC
CSASRTSGSEQYF
>TRBV7-2|NA|NA|13|TRBJ2-7
TGTGCCAGCAGCTTCCAGGGGTCCCTCGAGCAGTACTTC
CASSFQGSLEQYF
>TRBV4-1|TRBD2|NA|17|TRBJ2-1
TGCGCCAGCAGCCAAGATAAGGCTAGCGGGATATACAATGAGCAGTTCTTC
CASSQDKASGIYNEQFF